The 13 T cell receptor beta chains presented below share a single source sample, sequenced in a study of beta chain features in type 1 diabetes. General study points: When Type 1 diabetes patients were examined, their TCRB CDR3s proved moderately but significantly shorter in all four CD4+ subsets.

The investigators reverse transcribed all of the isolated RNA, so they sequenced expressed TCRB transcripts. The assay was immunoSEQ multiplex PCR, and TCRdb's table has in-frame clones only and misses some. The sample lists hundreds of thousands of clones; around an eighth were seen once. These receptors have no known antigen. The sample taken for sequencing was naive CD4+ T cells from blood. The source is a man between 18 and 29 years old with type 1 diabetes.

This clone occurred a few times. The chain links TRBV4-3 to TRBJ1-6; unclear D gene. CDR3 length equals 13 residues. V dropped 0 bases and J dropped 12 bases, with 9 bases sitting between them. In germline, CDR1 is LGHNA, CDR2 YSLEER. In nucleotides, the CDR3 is TGCGCCAGCAGCCAAGAGGACGGCGGACCCCTCCACTTT. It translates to CASSQEDGGPLHF.

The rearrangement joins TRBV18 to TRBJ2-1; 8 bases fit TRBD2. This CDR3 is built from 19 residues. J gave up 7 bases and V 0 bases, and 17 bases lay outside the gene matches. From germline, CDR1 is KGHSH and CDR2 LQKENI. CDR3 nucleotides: TGTGCCAGCTCACCACCGTTGGGTATCGGGACTAGGGGAAGGAATGAGCAGTTCTTC. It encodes CASSPPLGIGTRGRNEQFF.

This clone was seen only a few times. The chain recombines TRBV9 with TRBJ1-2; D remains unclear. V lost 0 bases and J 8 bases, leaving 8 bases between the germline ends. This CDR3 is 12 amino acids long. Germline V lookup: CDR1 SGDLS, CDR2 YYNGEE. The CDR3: CASSVASEGYTF. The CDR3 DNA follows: TGTGCCAGCAGCGTAGCTTCGGAGGGCTACACCTTC.

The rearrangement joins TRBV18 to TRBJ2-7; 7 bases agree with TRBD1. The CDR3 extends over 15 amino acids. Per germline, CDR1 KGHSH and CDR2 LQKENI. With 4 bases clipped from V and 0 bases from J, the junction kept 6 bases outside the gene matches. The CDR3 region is CASSQKTGLSYEQYF. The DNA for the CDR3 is TGTGCCAGCTCACAAAAGACAGGGCTCTCCTACGAGCAGTACTTC.

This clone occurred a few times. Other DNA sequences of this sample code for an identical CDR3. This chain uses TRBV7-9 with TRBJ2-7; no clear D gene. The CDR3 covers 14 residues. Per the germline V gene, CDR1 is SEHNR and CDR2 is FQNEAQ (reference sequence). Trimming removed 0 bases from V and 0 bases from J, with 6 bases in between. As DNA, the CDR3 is TGTGCCAGCAGCTTAGCAGGGTCCTCCTACGAGCAGTACTTC. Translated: CASSLAGSSYEQYF.

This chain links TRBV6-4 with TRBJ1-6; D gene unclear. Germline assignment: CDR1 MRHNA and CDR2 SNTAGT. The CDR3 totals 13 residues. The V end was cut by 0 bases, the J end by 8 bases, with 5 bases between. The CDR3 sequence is CASSDSGDSPLHF. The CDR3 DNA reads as TGTGCCAGCAGTGACTCCGGGGATTCACCCCTCCACTTT.

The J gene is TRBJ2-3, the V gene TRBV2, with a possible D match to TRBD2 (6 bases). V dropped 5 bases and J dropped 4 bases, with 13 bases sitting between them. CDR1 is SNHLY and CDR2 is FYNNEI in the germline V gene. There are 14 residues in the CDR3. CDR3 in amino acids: CASSPRRDSDTQYF. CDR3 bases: TGTGCCAGCAGTCCCCGGCGGGATTCAGATACGCAGTATTTT.

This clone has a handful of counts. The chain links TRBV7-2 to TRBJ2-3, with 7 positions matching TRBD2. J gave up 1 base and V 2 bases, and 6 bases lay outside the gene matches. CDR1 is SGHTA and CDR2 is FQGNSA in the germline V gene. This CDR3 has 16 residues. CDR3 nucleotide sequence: TGTGCCAGCAGCTTATTCCTAGCGGCCCGCACAGATACGCAGTATTTT. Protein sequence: CASSLFLAARTDTQYF.

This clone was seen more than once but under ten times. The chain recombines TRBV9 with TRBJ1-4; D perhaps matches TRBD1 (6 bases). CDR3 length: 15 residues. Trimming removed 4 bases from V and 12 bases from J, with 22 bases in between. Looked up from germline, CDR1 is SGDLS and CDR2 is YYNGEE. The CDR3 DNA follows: TGTGCCAGCAGCCTCGTGGCGACAGGTTGGAGAGAACTGTTTTTT. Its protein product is CASSLVATGWRELFF.

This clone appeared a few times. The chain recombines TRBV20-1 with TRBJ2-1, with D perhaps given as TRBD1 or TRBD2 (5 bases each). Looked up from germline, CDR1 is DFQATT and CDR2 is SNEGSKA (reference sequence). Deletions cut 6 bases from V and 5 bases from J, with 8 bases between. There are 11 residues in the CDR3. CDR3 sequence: CSAWGNNEQFF. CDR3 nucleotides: TGCAGTGCCTGGGGGAACAATGAGCAGTTCTTC.

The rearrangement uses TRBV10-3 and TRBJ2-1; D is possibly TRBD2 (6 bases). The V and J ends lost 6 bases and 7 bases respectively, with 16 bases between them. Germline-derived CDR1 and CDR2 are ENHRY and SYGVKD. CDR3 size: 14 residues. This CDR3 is CAIRGTSSGNEQFF. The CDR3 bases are TGTGCCATCAGGGGGACTTCCTCGGGTAATGAGCAGTTCTTC.

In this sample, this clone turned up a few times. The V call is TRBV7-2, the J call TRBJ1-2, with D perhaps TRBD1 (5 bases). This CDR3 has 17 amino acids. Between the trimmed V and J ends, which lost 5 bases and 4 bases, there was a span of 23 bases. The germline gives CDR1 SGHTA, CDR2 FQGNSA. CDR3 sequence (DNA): TGTGCCAGCAGCGTTATGCCCCACAGTACGGGGGGCTATGGCTACACCTTC. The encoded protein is CASSVMPHSTGGYGYTF.

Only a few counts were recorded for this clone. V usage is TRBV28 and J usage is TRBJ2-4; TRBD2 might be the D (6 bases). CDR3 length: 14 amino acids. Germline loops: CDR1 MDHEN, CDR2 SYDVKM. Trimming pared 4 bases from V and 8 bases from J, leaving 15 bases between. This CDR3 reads CASSWDFNGDIQYF. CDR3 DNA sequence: TGTGCCAGCAGTTGGGACTTCAATGGGGACATTCAGTACTTC.